This T cell receptor beta chain was profiled in a study of T cell responses to AZD1222 COVID-19 vaccine. Germline CDR1 reads MNHEY; CDR2 reads SVGEGT. CDR3 length: 12 amino acids. J lost 6 bases, V lost 2 bases, and 0 bases had no gene match. The repertoire was sequenced with immunoSEQ multiplex PCR; TCRdb's copy has only in-frame clones and lacks some. This sample yields about 120,000 clones, of which just over 90% are seen a single time; 4% to 5% belongs to the top ten. The clonotype comes from an adult in good health. J is TRBJ2-7 and V is TRBV6-2 or TRBV6-3; 8 bases match TRBD2. Sequences were derived from peripheral blood, sampled on day 0 of AZD1222 vaccination. The CDR3 DNA is TGTGCCAGCAGTTACGGACTAGCCGAGCAGTACTTC. It yields the protein CASSYGLAEQYF.